This T cell receptor (beta chain) comes out of a study of shared clonotypes between healthy human individuals. Trimming removed 3 bases at V and 1 base at J, with 13 bases between. The CDR3 extends over 16 amino acids. Germline CDR1 is SGDLS and CDR2 is YYNGEE. Clones were read by immunoSEQ multiplex PCR, and TCRdb kept only the in-frame ones, dropping some. The sample has about 2.1 million clones; about 93% are singletons. Terminally differentiated effector memory CD45RA+ cells were left out of the naive CD8 fraction, which was CD45RO-negative and positively selected for CCR7. This clonotype was sampled from a man aged 18-30 years in good health. Some clones in this sample may be carry-over from other donors' samples. The sequenced material came from naive CD8+ T cells from PBMCs. This chain joins TRBV9 and TRBJ2-2; D may be TRBD1 (5 bases). This chain's CDR3 is CASSGDRTKNTGELFF. CDR3 sequence (DNA): TGTGCCAGCAGCGGCGACAGAACCAAGAACACCGGGGAGCTGTTTTTT.